Listed here are 13 T cell receptor beta chains from one sample, sequenced in a study of breast tumors, draining lymph nodes, adjacent tissues. MiXCR, run by TCRdb on the multiplex PCR reads, gives a single entry per CDR3 protein. This sample has approximately 22,000 distinct CDR3 sequences; approximately 61% occur once, and the top ten carry about a fifth. The sample was tumor-adjacent breast tissue. These receptors originate from a female donor with breast cancer. Some clones in this sample may be carry-over from other donors' samples.

The chain combines TRBV19 with TRBJ2-6; TRBD2 matches at 7 bases. CDR1 and CDR2 from the germline V gene are LNHDA and SQIVND (reference sequence). This CDR3 contains 15 residues. V gave up 5 bases and J gave up 3 bases; unmatched junction bases: 4. CDR3 DNA sequence: TGTGCCAGTAGTGCGGGAGCTGATGGGGCCAACGTCCTGACTTTC. Protein: CASSAGADGANVLTF.

This clonotype was seen many times. V gene TRBV28 combines with J gene TRBJ1-5, with D tentatively TRBD1 (5 bases). The CDR3 runs 18 residues. Trimming cost V 6 bases and J 0 bases, with 21 bases left between them. Germline V gene data show CDR1 as MDHEN and CDR2 as SYDVKM. DNA for the CDR3: TGTGCCAGCAGATCAAGACAGCCGCTACTTTATAGCAATCAGCCCCAGCATTTT. Its protein is CASRSRQPLLYSNQPQHF. Drawing the rest from reference TRBV28 and TRBJ1-5, the complete variable domain is DVKVTQSSRYLVKRTGEKVFLECVQDMDHENMFWYRQDPGLGLRLIYFSYDVKMKEKGDIPEGYSVSREKKERFSLILESASTNQTSMYLCASRSRQPLLYSNQPQHFGDGTRLSIL.

This sequence joins TRBV25-1 and TRBJ1-6, with D maybe TRBD1 (6 bases). Germline V gene lookup returns CDR1 MGHDK and CDR2 SYGVNS. V was shortened by 4 bases and J by 7 bases, with 14 bases between the two germline ends. The CDR3 runs 15 residues. In DNA, the CDR3 is TGTGCCAGCAGTGTTTCGGACAGTCCCAATTCACCCCTCCACTTT. Translating it yields CASSVSDSPNSPLHF.

The V and J genes are TRBV20-1 and TRBJ2-7; D is unresolved. The CDR3 extends over 12 amino acids. With 3 bases removed from V and 5 bases from J, the gap between germline ends came to 11 bases. The germline V gene encodes CDR1 DFQATT and CDR2 SNEGSKA (reference sequence). The CDR3, as DNA: TGCAGTGCTAGCGCTTGGATCGACGAGCAGTACTTC. This translates into CSASAWIDEQYF.

In its sample, this clonotype was seen a few times. The genes are TRBV5-1 and TRBJ2-7; 8 bases align to TRBD2. V lost 0 bases and J lost 4; bases outside the gene matches: 6. This CDR3 comprises 15 residues. From germline, CDR1 is SGHRS and CDR2 YFSETQ. This chain's CDR3 is CASSLEAGGGYEQYF. CDR3 bases: TGCGCCAGCAGCTTGGAGGCGGGAGGCGGATACGAGCAGTACTTC. Filled out from reference TRBV5-1 and TRBJ2-7, the complete variable domain reads KAGVTQTPRYLIKTRGQQVTLSCSPISGHRSVSWYQQTPGQGLQFLFEYFSETQRNKGNFPGRFSGRQFSNSRSEMNVSTLELGDSALYLCASSLEAGGGYEQYFGPGTRLTVT.

In its sample, this clonotype was seen many times. The rearrangement uses TRBV12-3 or TRBV12-4 and TRBJ2-5; 12 bases align to TRBD2. This CDR3 spans 15 amino acids. With 6 bases clipped from V and 4 bases from J, the junction kept 6 bases outside the gene matches. The CDR3 nucleotides are TGTGCCAGCAGCTTCTCTAGCGGGGGGGCAGAGACCCAGTACTTC. It encodes CASSFSSGGAETQYF.

The chain uses TRBV7-2 and TRBJ1-2; D remains ambiguous. Trimming removed 3 bases at V and 4 bases at J, with 9 bases between. The CDR3 has 13 residues. Germline assignment: CDR1 SGHTA and CDR2 FQGNSA. CDR3 amino acids: CASSLNQAYGYTF. The CDR3 bases are TGTGCCAGCAGCTTGAATCAAGCCTATGGCTACACCTTC.

This chain uses TRBV9 with TRBJ2-5; 9 nucleotides line up with TRBD1. Germline V gene data show CDR1 as SGDLS and CDR2 as YYNGEE. The ends lost 4 bases at V and 1 base at J; junction bases unmatched: 5. This CDR3 has 15 amino acids. CDR3 nucleotides: TGTGCCAGCAGCCCAACAGGGGGCATCCAAGAGACCCAGTACTTC. This codes for CASSPTGGIQETQYF.

The V and J genes are TRBV7-2 and TRBJ1-3; D is unresolved. Per the germline V gene, CDR1 is SGHTA and CDR2 is FQGNSA. V lost 0 bases and J 3 bases, leaving 6 bases between the germline ends. CDR3 length: 14 amino acids. This chain's CDR3 is CASSLAAGGNTIYF. CDR3 nucleotides: TGTGCCAGCAGCTTAGCGGCCGGTGGAAACACCATATATTTT.

This rearrangement joins TRBV9 to TRBJ1-3; D not certain. V gave up 5 bases and J gave up 8 bases, with 8 bases separating them. The CDR3 runs to 11 residues. The germline gives CDR1 SGDLS, CDR2 YYNGEE. CDR3 amino acids: CASSNGYTIYF. CDR3 DNA sequence: TGTGCCAGCAGTAACGGTTACACCATATATTTT.

V is TRBV19 and J is TRBJ1-6, with TRBD1 matching over 7 bases. Unmatched junction bases numbered 3, after V lost 7 bases and J lost 6 bases. Looked up from germline, CDR1 is LNHDA and CDR2 is SQIVND (reference sequence). CDR3 length equals 13 residues. This CDR3 reads CASMGQFNSPLHF. CDR3 coding DNA: TGTGCCAGTATGGGACAGTTTAATTCACCCCTCCACTTT.

V gene TRBV3-1 combines with J gene TRBJ2-1; 16 nucleotides line up with TRBD2. CDR3 size: 16 residues. The germline CDR1 and CDR2 sequences are LGHDT and YNNKEL (reference sequence). With V trimmed by 5 bases and J by 7 bases, 5 bases remained unmatched. The CDR3 sequence: CASSGTSGGGRNEQFF. CDR3 nucleotide sequence: TGTGCCAGCAGCGGGACTAGCGGGGGGGGTCGAAATGAGCAGTTCTTC.

The rearrangement links TRBV29-1 to TRBJ1-6; TRBD1 matches at 7 bases. The CDR3 consists of 13 residues. Germline lookup yields CDR1 SQVTM and CDR2 ANQGSEA. The CDR3 loop reads CSARAGGNSPLHF. CDR3 bases: TGCAGTGCTAGAGCAGGGGGTAATTCACCCCTCCACTTT. The whole variable domain, filled in from reference TRBV29-1 and TRBJ1-6, reads SAVISQKPSRDICQRGTSLTIQCQVDSQVTMMFWYRQQPGQSLTLIATANQGSEATYESGFVIDKFPISRPNLTFSTLTVSNMSPEDSSIYLCSARAGGNSPLHFGNGTRLTVT.